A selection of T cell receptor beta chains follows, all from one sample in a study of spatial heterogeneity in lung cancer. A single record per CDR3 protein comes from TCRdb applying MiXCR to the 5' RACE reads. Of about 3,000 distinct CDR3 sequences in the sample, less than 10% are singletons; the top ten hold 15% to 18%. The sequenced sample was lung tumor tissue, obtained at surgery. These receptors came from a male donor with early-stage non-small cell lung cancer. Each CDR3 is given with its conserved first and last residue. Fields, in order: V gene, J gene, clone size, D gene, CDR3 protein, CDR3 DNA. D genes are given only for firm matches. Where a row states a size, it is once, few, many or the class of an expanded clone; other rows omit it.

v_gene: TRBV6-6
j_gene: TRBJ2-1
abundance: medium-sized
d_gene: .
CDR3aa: CASSYSDGTGEQFF
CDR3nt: TGTGCCAGCAGTTACTCGGACGGGACCGGTGAGCAGTTCTTC

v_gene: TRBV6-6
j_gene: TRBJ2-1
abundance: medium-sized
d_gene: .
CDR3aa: CASSYSFRANEQFF
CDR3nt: TGTGCCAGCAGTTACTCGTTCAGGGCCAATGAGCAGTTCTTC

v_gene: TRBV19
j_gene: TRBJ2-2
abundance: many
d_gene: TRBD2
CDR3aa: CASTSTSGFTGELFF
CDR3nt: TGTGCCAGTACCTCGACTAGCGGGTTCACCGGGGAGCTGTTTTTT

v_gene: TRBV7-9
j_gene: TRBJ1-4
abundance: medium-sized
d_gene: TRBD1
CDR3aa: CASSKNQGASNEKLFF
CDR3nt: TGTGCCAGCAGCAAAAATCAGGGGGCGTCTAATGAAAAACTGTTTTTT

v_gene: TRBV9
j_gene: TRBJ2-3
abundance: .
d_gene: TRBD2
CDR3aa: CASSVGGRGTSGGTDTQYF
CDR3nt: TGTGCCAGCAGCGTAGGAGGACGCGGGACTAGCGGGGGGACAGATACGCAGTATTTT

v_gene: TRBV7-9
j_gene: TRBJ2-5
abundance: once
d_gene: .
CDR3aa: CASSLARDLQETQYF
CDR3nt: TGTGCCAGCAGCTTAGCAAGGGATCTCCAAGAGACCCAGTACTTC

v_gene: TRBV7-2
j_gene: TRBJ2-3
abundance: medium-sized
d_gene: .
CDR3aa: CASSLAAGSARDTQYF
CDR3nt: TGTGCCAGCAGCTTAGCGGCAGGGTCGGCAAGAGATACGCAGTATTTT

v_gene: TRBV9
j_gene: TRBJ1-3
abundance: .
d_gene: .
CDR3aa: CASSDRNTIYF
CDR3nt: TGTGCCAGCAGCGATCGCAACACCATATATTTT

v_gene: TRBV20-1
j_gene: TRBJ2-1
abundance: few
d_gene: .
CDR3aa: CSASLVDNEQFF
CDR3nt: TGCAGTGCTAGCCTAGTAGACAATGAGCAGTTCTTC

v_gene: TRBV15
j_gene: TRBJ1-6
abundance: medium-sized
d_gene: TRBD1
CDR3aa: CATSRDRASGTGHSPLHF
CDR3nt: TGTGCCACCAGCAGAGATAGAGCCTCCGGGACAGGTCATTCACCCCTCCACTTT

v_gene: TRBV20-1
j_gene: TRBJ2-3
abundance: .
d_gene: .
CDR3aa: CSARDIEWEISTDTQYF
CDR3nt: TGCAGTGCTAGAGATATAGAGTGGGAGATAAGCACAGATACGCAGTATTTT

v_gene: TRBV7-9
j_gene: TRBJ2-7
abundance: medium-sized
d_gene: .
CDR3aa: CASSPAGGFLGYEQYF
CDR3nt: TGTGCCAGCAGCCCAGCAGGCGGGTTCTTGGGCTACGAGCAGTACTTC

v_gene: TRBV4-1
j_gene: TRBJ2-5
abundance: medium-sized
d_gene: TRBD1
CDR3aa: CASSQDGQVQQETQYF
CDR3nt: TGCGCCAGCAGCCAAGATGGACAGGTTCAACAAGAGACCCAGTACTTC

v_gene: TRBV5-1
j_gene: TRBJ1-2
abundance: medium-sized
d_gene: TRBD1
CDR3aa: CASSPQAGQYGYTF
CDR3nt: TGCGCCAGCAGCCCTCAAGCGGGACAGTATGGCTACACCTTC

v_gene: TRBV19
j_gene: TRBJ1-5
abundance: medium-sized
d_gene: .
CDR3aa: CASSIEEGLNQPQHF
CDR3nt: TGTGCCAGTAGTATAGAGGAAGGGTTGAATCAGCCCCAGCATTTT

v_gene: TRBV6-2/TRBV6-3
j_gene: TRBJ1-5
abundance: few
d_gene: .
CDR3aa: CASSRTDNSNQPQHF
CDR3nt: TGTGCCAGCAGCCGAACAGACAATAGCAATCAGCCCCAGCATTTT

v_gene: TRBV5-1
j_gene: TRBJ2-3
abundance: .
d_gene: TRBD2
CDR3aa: CASTWTSGSADTQYF
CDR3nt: TGCGCCAGCACCTGGACTAGCGGGAGTGCAGATACGCAGTATTTT